The entry that follows covers one T cell receptor (beta chain) sequence. Produced via immunoSEQ multiplex PCR; TCRdb's table is partial and in-frame only. The sample has about 76,000 clones, 94% seen once. The CDR3 is 15 residues long. CDR1 is MNHNY and CDR2 is SVGAGI in the germline V gene (reference sequence). Trimming left V 10 bases short and J 1 base short, with 19 bases between. The data belong to a study of technical replicates of blood from four donors. The chain couples TRBV6-6 to TRBJ1-1; D gene uncertain. Material for sequencing was T cells isolated from PBMCs. The sequence was obtained from a human donor in good health. This CDR3 is CATTSSAAGNTEAFF. The CDR3 bases are TGTGCCACAACATCATCGGCGGCCGGGAACACTGAAGCTTTCTTT.